What follows describes a single TCR beta chain. Its antigen is currently unknown. These data come from a study of cytomegalovirus exposure and HLA in healthy donors. Background on the study: Of the donors genotyped, about 390 in all, 65% to 90% fell in the Caucasian-associated ancestry cluster.

Use of 60 Vbeta and 13 Jbeta primers characterized the PCR. Repertoires were generated with immunoSEQ multiplex PCR, while TCRdb's copy carries only in-frame clones and drops some. This sample has around 100,000 clones, with approximately 66% found just once. In germline, CDR1 is SGHVS, CDR2 FQNEAQ. The CDR3 has 16 residues. Trimming took 5 bases from V and 5 from J, leaving 19 bases between them. Study-level findings and limits: Another analysis was done later, and it associated around 15,000 TCR beta sequences with HLA alleles at 0.05 false discovery rate.

The clonotype comes from a woman in her 50s in good health and CMV-seronegative. The chain joins TRBV7-8 to TRBJ2-1; D might be TRBD2 (7 bases). The sequenced sample consisted of PBMCs. Here the CDR3 DNA reads TGTGCCAGCAGCCGAAGGATCGGGGGGCGTGACAATGAGCAGTTCTTC. Translation: CASSRRIGGRDNEQFF.